These 18 T cell receptor delta chains were all obtained from the same sample, sequenced in a study of gammadelta T cells in human blood (dated by TCRdb to 2020 to 2021). Library method: RT-PCR. TCRdb records Illumina MiSeq as the sequencer. Public reads were reanalyzed in TCRdb with CATT, and rows carrying the same DNA were merged afterwards. The sample data list about 640 delta-chain clones, and roughly 13% of these were observed just once. The leading ten clones occupy approximately 23% of the sample. Sequencing input: non-Vgamma9Vdelta2 gamma-delta T cells from adult blood. These TCRs come from a human donor.

This clone was recorded only once. The rearrangement uses TRDV1 and TRDJ1; D is possibly TRDD3 (5 bases). The CDR3 is made up of 21 amino acids. Germline CDR1 reads TSWWSYY; CDR2 reads QGS. V dropped 3 bases and J dropped 0 bases, with 29 bases sitting between them. The CDR3 is CALGDPSPPPGMVKYTDKLIF. The CDR3 coding sequence is TGTGCTCTTGGGGACCCATCACCCCCCCCCGGGATGGTGAAGTACACCGATAAACTCATCTTT.

In its sample, this clone was seen a few times. A far larger clone differs by one base, so this is likely a read error. The chain has TRDV1 and TRDJ1; 7 bases fit TRDD3. Germline lookup yields CDR1 TSWWSYY and CDR2 QGS. V was clipped by 5 bases and J by 6 bases; unmatched bases: 21. CDR3 size: 18 residues. The CDR3 protein is CALGTRHPGDEGSNKLIF. CDR3 bases: TGTGCTCTTGGGACTCGCCACCCGGGGGATGAGGGATCCAATAAACTCATCTTT.

In its sample, this clone is medium-sized. V is TRDV1 and J is TRDJ1; 9 bases map to TRDD3. The CDR3 is 12 amino acids. Germline V lookup: CDR1 TSWWSYY, CDR2 QGS. The CDR3 nucleotides are TGTGCCCTGGGACATCTGGGGGATCAACTCATCTTT. The encoded protein is CALGHLGDQLIF.

Details on this clone: With a much larger clone just one base away, this may be a read error. This chain joins TRDV1 and TRDJ2, with 12 bases lining up with TRDD3. V lost 2 bases, J lost 12 bases, and 25 bases stayed unmatched. CDR3 length: 21 amino acids. The germline gives CDR1 TSWWSYY, CDR2 QGS. CDR3 loop: CALGELGSWYWGILRPDKLFF. CDR3 nucleotide sequence: TGTGCTCTTGGGGAATTGGGTTCATGGTACTGGGGGATACTAAGACCCGATAAACTCTTCTTT.

In this sample, this clone turned up a few times. The TCRdb record carries a much larger clone's protein, which differs from this DNA's translation at residue 15; a read error is the likely cause, and the protein listed here is the DNA translation. J is TRDJ1 and V is TRDV1; TRDD3 matches at 11 bases. Looked up from germline, CDR1 is TSWWSYY and CDR2 is QGS. CDR3 length equals 20 residues. The V segment lost 0 bases and the J segment 8 bases; nucleotides outside the gene matches: 20. The CDR3 region is CALGELYLPEAHWGITKLIF. The CDR3 DNA follows: TGTGCTCTTGGGGAACTTTACTTACCCGAAGCCCACTGGGGGATAACAAAACTCATCTTT.

This clone was picked up a small number of times. This probably arose from a read error, given a far larger clone one base away. This rearrangement joins TRDV1 to TRDJ1, with 10 bases identical to TRDD3. CDR3 length: 20 residues. The V segment lost 0 bases and the J segment 8 bases; nucleotides outside the gene matches: 21. Germline V gives CDR1 TSWWSYY, CDR2 QGS. In nucleotides, the CDR3 is TGTGCTCTTGGGGAACTTTGCTTACCCGAAGCCCACTGGGGGATGACAAAACTCATCTTT. Its translation is CALGELCLPEAHWGMTKLIF.

This clone is categorized as large. The rearrangement joins TRDV1 to TRDJ1, with D possibly being TRDD3 (6 bases). Germline V gene lookup returns CDR1 TSWWSYY and CDR2 QGS. CDR3 length equals 18 residues. The germline V and J ends were trimmed by 0 bases and 5 bases, with 22 bases remaining between them. The chain's CDR3 is CALGELSVRSSTGDKLIF. The CDR3 coding sequence is TGTGCTCTTGGGGAACTTAGTGTCCGAAGCAGTACTGGGGATAAACTCATCTTT.

This clone rates as large (0.1 to 1%). This sequence joins TRDV1 and TRDJ1, with TRDD3 identical over 13 bases. The CDR3 has 22 residues. The trim removed 4 bases at V and 0 bases at J, leaving 20 bases unmatched. Per the germline V gene, CDR1 is TSWWSYY and CDR2 is QGS. In DNA form, the CDR3 reads TGTGCTCTTGGGGCCTCTCCGCAGTGGTACTGGGGGATACGGGGATACACCGATAAACTCATCTTT. This sequence encodes CALGASPQWYWGIRGYTDKLIF.

Comments on this clone: This sequence may be a read error, since a much larger clone differs from it by one base. The chain carries TRDV1 and TRDJ1; tentatively, D is TRDD2 (5 bases). The CDR3 is 15 residues long. V was cut by 3 bases and J by 6 bases, with 17 bases left in between. Germline lookup yields CDR1 TSWWSYY and CDR2 QGS. CDR3 nucleotides: TGTGCTCTTGGGGACCTAGGACTTCCCCCCTATAAACTCATCTTT. Translated, it gives CALGDLGLPPYKLIF.

Notes on this clone: This likely stems from a read error, as it lies one base from a far larger clone. Other DNA sequences in this sample translate to the same CDR3. The chain has TRDV3 and TRDJ1; 10 bases are a match to TRDD3. The CDR3 spans 19 residues. J gave up 3 bases and V 1 base, and 20 bases lay outside the gene matches. Germline V gene data show CDR1 as TVYSNPD and CDR2 as GDNSRS (reference sequence). Here the CDR3 DNA reads TGTGCCTTTACCCCCTTTCTCGAGGACTGGGGGATCGTCCCCGATAAACTCATCTTT. It encodes CAFTPFLEDWGIVPDKLIF.

This clone is termed large. This chain links TRDV1 with TRDJ1; no definite D call. The CDR3 extends over 16 amino acids. Trimming stripped 0 bases from V and 0 bases from J, with 11 bases between. Germline values: CDR1 TSWWSYY, CDR2 QGS. The CDR3 reads CALGELIFLYTDKLIF. The CDR3 DNA reads TGTGCTCTTGGGGAACTAATCTTTTTGTACACCGATAAACTCATCTTT.

Remarks on this clone: It differs at one base from a far larger clone, so likely a read error. The chain combines TRDV1 with TRDJ1, with D tentatively TRDD3 (5 bases). In germline, CDR1 is TSWWSYY, CDR2 QGS. Trimming pared 1 base from V and 2 bases from J, leaving 47 bases between. The CDR3 consists of 27 residues. CDR3 DNA sequence: TGTGCTCTTGGGGAACCCTGCCCGGTGGGGCCTCAAATCCGCAGAGGGATGAGCCGGTTTTGGACCGATAAACTCATCTTT. It yields the protein CALGEPCPVGPQIRRGMSRFWTDKLIF.

This chain links TRDV1 with TRDJ1, with TRDD3 matching over 13 bases. The germline gives CDR1 TSWWSYY, CDR2 QGS. There are 21 residues in the CDR3. J gave up 3 bases and V 0 bases, and 16 bases lay outside the gene matches. The CDR3 sequence: CALGELAAPVYWGIRADKLIF. CDR3 nucleotide sequence: TGTGCTCTTGGGGAACTAGCGGCCCCAGTATACTGGGGGATACGGGCCGATAAACTCATCTTT.

There are a few counts of this clone. This sequence is one base from a far larger clone and is likely a read error. The rearrangement links TRDV1 to TRDJ1; 9 bases align to TRDD3. The CDR3 spans 25 residues. From germline, CDR1 is TSWWSYY and CDR2 QGS. As DNA, the CDR3 is TGTGCTCTTGGGGAACTAGAAAGTCAATCCTTCCTTGGGTGGGGATACGCGCTTTACACCAATAAACTCATCTTT. Protein: CALGELESQSFLGWGYALYTNKLIF.

In this sample, this clone is medium-sized. The chain has TRDV1 and TRDJ1; 8 positions match TRDD3. CDR3 length: 17 amino acids. Germline V lookup: CDR1 TSWWSYY, CDR2 QGS. V gave up 0 bases and J gave up 0 bases; unmatched junction bases: 6. CDR3 nucleotide sequence: TGTGCTCTTGGGGAACTATGGTGGGGGATGCACACCGATAAACTCATCTTT. This translates into CALGELWWGMHTDKLIF.

This clone was seen more than once but under ten times. A far larger clone differs by one base, so this is likely a read error. J is TRDJ1 and V is TRDV3; 10 bases fit TRDD3. V lost 5 bases and J lost 8; bases outside the gene matches: 23. Per the germline V gene, CDR1 is TVYSNPD and CDR2 is GDNSRS (reference sequence). The CDR3 contains 17 residues. CDR3 nucleotide sequence: TGTGCCCGTTCTCCTACGCTGGGGGATAAGGGGGTCGAAAAACTCATCTTT. Amino acid sequence: CARSPTLGDKGVEKLIF.

The J gene is TRDJ1, the V gene TRDV1; 7 nucleotides agree with TRDD3. Germline V gene data show CDR1 as TSWWSYY and CDR2 as QGS. V gave up 0 bases and J gave up 5 bases; unmatched junction bases: 18. This CDR3 is 19 amino acids long. CDR3 residues: CALGELPLLGIFQGDKLIF. CDR3 DNA: TGTGCTCTTGGGGAACTGCCCCTACTGGGGATCTTTCAAGGGGATAAACTCATCTTT.

By frequency in the sample, this clone is large. The rearrangement joins TRDV1 to TRDJ1; TRDD3 agrees at 8 bases. V shed 1 base and J 0 bases; nucleotides not matched to a gene: 16. CDR1 TSWWSYY and CDR2 QGS come from the germline V gene. The CDR3 spans 20 residues. CDR3 nucleotides: TGTGCTCTTGGGGAACCATTCCTAAACTGGGGGGGACCTTACACCGATAAACTCATCTTT. Protein product: CALGEPFLNWGGPYTDKLIF.